These 8 T cell receptor beta chains were all obtained from the same sample, sequenced in a study of blood T cell repertoires in COVID-19. Clones were read by immunoSEQ multiplex PCR, and TCRdb kept only the in-frame ones, dropping some. The sample shows 500,000 to 600,000 clones, roughly 91% of them seen only once. Sequencing input: peripheral blood. These receptor sequences come from a woman aged 45-65 years with COVID-19, enrolled during active disease.

V is TRBV9 and J is TRBJ1-6; 7 nucleotides align to TRBD1. With 3 bases clipped from V and 5 bases from J, the junction kept 11 bases outside the gene matches. CDR1 SGDLS and CDR2 YYNGEE come from the germline V gene. The CDR3 totals 17 residues. The chain's CDR3 is CASSGLDRDSNNSPLHF. The CDR3 DNA sequence: TGTGCCAGCAGCGGACTCGACCGGGACAGCAATAATTCACCCCTCCACTTT. The complete variable domain, with remaining parts taken from reference TRBV9 and TRBJ1-6, reads DSGVTQTPKHLITATGQRVTLRCSPRSGDLSVYWYQQSLDQGLQFLIQYYNGEERAKGNILERFSAQQFPDLHSELNLSSLELGDSALYFCASSGLDRDSNNSPLHFGNGTRLTVT.

V gene TRBV30 combines with J gene TRBJ1-5, with D unresolved. V was shortened by 1 base and J by 9 bases, with 13 bases between the two germline ends. The CDR3 runs to 13 residues. CDR1 and CDR2 (germline): GTSNPN, SVGIG (reference sequence). CDR3 sequence (DNA): TGTGCCTGGAGTGCGGACGGACTTGGGCCCCAGCATTTT. Translated: CAWSADGLGPQHF. Drawing the rest from reference TRBV30 and TRBJ1-5, the complete variable domain is SQTIHQWPATLVQPVGSPLSLECTVEGTSNPNLYWYRQAAGRGLQLLFYSVGIGQISSEVPQNLSASRPQDRQFILSSKKLLLSDSGFYLCAWSADGLGPQHFGDGTRLSIL.

V and J are TRBV20-1 and TRBJ2-5; D remains ambiguous. In germline, CDR1 is DFQATT, CDR2 SNEGSKA (reference sequence). Trimming removed 6 bases from V and 2 bases from J, with 4 bases in between. This CDR3 is 10 amino acids long. The CDR3 loop is CSALQETQYF. The DNA of the CDR3 is TGCAGTGCGCTACAAGAGACCCAGTACTTC.

This chain connects TRBV7-3 to TRBJ2-3; 9 positions match TRBD2. The junction had 11 bases not matched to a gene; V was cut back by 4 bases and J by 3 bases. Germline V gene sequence: CDR1 SGHTA, CDR2 FQGTGA. CDR3 size: 17 residues. The CDR3 loop reads CASSSSAGGGYTDTQYF. The CDR3 nucleotides are TGTGCCAGCAGCTCGTCAGCGGGAGGAGGCTATACAGATACGCAGTATTTT.

The rearrangement uses TRBV9 and TRBJ1-2, with a possible D match to TRBD1 (5 bases). Trimming pared 1 base from V and 7 bases from J, leaving 14 bases between. This CDR3 is built from 14 residues. Germline V gene sequence: CDR1 SGDLS, CDR2 YYNGEE. This CDR3 is CASSVLEGVSGYTF. The CDR3 region has the DNA TGTGCCAGCAGCGTATTGGAAGGGGTGAGTGGCTACACCTTC.

The gene calls are TRBV14 and TRBJ2-3; possibly TRBD2 for D (7 bases). Germline CDR1 SGHDN, CDR2 FVKESK. V shed 4 bases and J shed 0 bases, with 14 bases lying between them. The CDR3 totals 16 residues. CDR3 protein: CASSLSGGPSTDTQYF. Written as DNA, the CDR3 is TGTGCCAGCAGCCTCTCGGGGGGCCCGAGCACAGATACGCAGTATTTT.

The table lists this clone with a few counts. V gene TRBV10-3 combines with J gene TRBJ1-2, with 9 bases that match TRBD1. This CDR3 comprises 14 residues. V dropped 7 bases and J dropped 5; count of bases not matched to a gene: 8. In germline, CDR1 is ENHRY, CDR2 SYGVKD. The DNA of the CDR3 is TGTGCCATCAAATGGACAGGGGCAACGTATGGCTACACCTTC. Encoded protein: CAIKWTGATYGYTF.

This chain uses TRBV5-1 with TRBJ1-1; TRBD1 agrees at 9 bases. Germline CDR1 and CDR2: SGHRS and YFSETQ. The CDR3 runs to 18 residues. V trimming: 0 bases; J trimming: 0 bases; junction bases outside the gene matches: 9. CDR3 loop: CASSLGGGTGLMNTEAFF. The DNA of the CDR3 is TGCGCCAGCAGCTTGGGGGGAGGGACAGGGTTAATGAACACTGAAGCTTTCTTT.